This T cell receptor (beta chain) was retrieved from a study of blood T cells in healthy people across ages. With regard to this clonotype: Its antigen is unknown.

PCR was performed a second time for about 6 to 12 cycles using a sample-barcoded 5' primer and a J-beta primer mix. TCRdb redid the calling of the 5' RACE reads with MiXCR, one entry per CDR3 protein. Of about 1.1 million distinct CDR3 sequences in the sample, 30% to 40% were seen once. The CDR3 sequence is 14 residues long. The V end was cut by 7 bases, the J end by 1 base, with 14 bases between. Germline-derived CDR1 and CDR2 are SQVTM and ANQGSEA. Study-level points and caveats: Comparison with aged donors showed that long-lived donors had more naive CD4+ cells and higher diversity.

V gene TRBV29-1 combines with J gene TRBJ2-1; D call uncertain. The clonotype comes from a man in his late teens or twenties in good health. The material sequenced was blood. Here the CDR3 DNA reads TGCAGCGCCGCGACCGATGGGTCCTACAATGAGCAGTTCTTC. It translates to CSAATDGSYNEQFF.